These 32 T cell receptor beta chains came from one sample sequenced in a study of human T cells and chemical hapten exposure. From the RACE reads, TCRdb called clonotypes with MiXCR, one entry per CDR3 protein. The table records some 330,000 distinct CDR3 sequences, over 5% of them present only once. The time point here: pre-sensitization, week 0. Stated treatment: therapeutic diphenylcyclopropenone sensitization with weekly scalp DPC. Sequences were derived from whole blood, sampled in connection with sensitization to the hapten diphenylcyclopropenone (DPC). The receptors originated from a woman younger than 30 with alopecia areata. Some clones in this sample may be carry-over from other donors' samples.

This clonotype was picked up a small number of times. V gene TRBV5-6 combines with J gene TRBJ1-1; 7 bases align to TRBD1. Losses at the gene ends were 6 bases for V and 4 bases for J; bases not matched to a gene: 9. Germline CDR1 is SGHDT and CDR2 is YYEEEE. The CDR3 is 14 residues long. The chain's CDR3 is CASTKGAPATEAFF. As DNA, the CDR3 is TGTGCCAGCACCAAGGGGGCCCCAGCCACTGAAGCTTTCTTT.

The chain carries TRBV14 and TRBJ2-3; D may be TRBD2 (7 bases). The CDR3 covers 15 residues. Trimming pared 1 base from V and 4 bases from J, leaving 12 bases between. CDR1 SGHDN and CDR2 FVKESK come from the germline V gene. The CDR3 sequence: CASSQVGGPADTQYF. In DNA, the CDR3 is TGTGCCAGCAGCCAAGTCGGGGGGCCGGCAGATACGCAGTATTTT.

This clonotype occurred many times. V is TRBV7-6 and J is TRBJ2-2; D ambiguous. V gave up 4 bases and J gave up 3 bases, with 6 bases separating them. The CDR3 has 13 residues. Germline V gene sequence: CDR1 SGHVS, CDR2 FNYEAQ. The CDR3: CASSSRDTGELFF. CDR3 DNA: TGTGCCAGCAGCTCCCGTGACACCGGGGAGCTGTTTTTT.

This clonotype was observed a handful of times. The chain recombines TRBV3-1 with TRBJ2-1; D is uncertain. The ends were cut back, 1 base at V and 2 bases at J, with 3 bases in the middle. This CDR3 region has 13 residues. Per germline, CDR1 LGHDT and CDR2 YNNKEL (reference sequence). DNA of the CDR3: TGTGCCAGCAGCCAAGGAACCTACAATGAGCAGTTCTTC. Translating gives CASSQGTYNEQFF.

With regard to this clonotype: A much larger clone differs by one base, so this may be a read error. The V and J genes are TRBV7-9 and TRBJ1-1; 7 bases map to TRBD1. CDR1 and CDR2 from the germline V gene are SEHNR and FQNEAQ (reference sequence). The length of the CDR3 is 14 residues. CDR3 DNA sequence: TGTGTCAGCAGCGCGAGACAGGGCGGCACTGAAGCTTTCTTT. Amino acid sequence: CVSSARQGGTEAFF.

This clonotype was detected ten times or more. The rearrangement joins TRBV3-1 to TRBJ2-3, with 7 bases identical to TRBD2. CDR3 length equals 16 residues. The trim removed 1 base at V and 3 bases at J, leaving 7 bases unmatched. Germline V gene sequence: CDR1 LGHDT, CDR2 YNNKEL (reference sequence). CDR3 region: CASSQGLAAKTDTQYF. As DNA, the CDR3 is TGTGCCAGCAGCCAAGGTCTAGCGGCAAAGACAGATACGCAGTATTTT.

This clonotype was observed a handful of times. The chain couples TRBV4-3 to TRBJ2-1; 11 nucleotides agree with TRBD2. This CDR3 region has 16 residues. J gave up 6 bases and V 2 bases, and 6 bases lay outside the gene matches. Germline values: CDR1 LGHNA, CDR2 YSLEER. The CDR3 region is CASSQLAGGSRNEQFF. The DNA of the CDR3 is TGCGCCAGCAGCCAATTAGCGGGGGGGTCCCGCAATGAGCAGTTCTTC.

A note on this clonotype: This could be a read error, since a much larger clone is one nucleotide away. J is TRBJ2-3 and V is TRBV7-8, with TRBD2 identical over 8 bases. Germline lookup yields CDR1 SGHVS and CDR2 FQNEAQ. CDR3 size: 15 residues. The CDR3 coding sequence is TGTGCCAGCAGGGGGATAGCGGGGAACACAGATACGCAGAATTTT. Translating gives CASRGIAGNTDTQNF.

The V gene is TRBV5-1, the J gene TRBJ2-5, with 8 positions matching TRBD1. The V gene's germline CDR1 is SGHRS and CDR2 YFSETQ. Germline trimming cut 0 bases from V and 9 bases from J; bases unmatched to any gene: 7. This CDR3 region has 14 residues. CDR3 nucleotides: TGCGCCAGCAGCTTGGCCCAGAGACAGGGGTCCCAGTACTTC. Amino acid sequence: CASSLAQRQGSQYF.

This clonotype has a handful of counts. This chain uses TRBV15 with TRBJ2-7, with 8 positions matching TRBD1. The germline V gene has CDR1 LNHNV and CDR2 YYDKDF (reference sequence). The ends lost 2 bases at V and 3 bases at J; junction bases unmatched: 3. This CDR3 region has 14 residues. The CDR3 region is CATSRYGTGYEQYF. The DNA for the CDR3 is TGTGCCACCAGCAGATACGGGACAGGCTACGAGCAGTACTTC.

A few counts support this clonotype. The chain uses TRBV4-2 and TRBJ1-6, with D perhaps matching TRBD1 (6 bases). The germline gives CDR1 LGHNA, CDR2 YNFKEQ. Trimming cost V 5 bases and J 5 bases, with 10 bases left between them. The CDR3 loop spans 14 amino acids. CDR3 DNA sequence: TGTGCCAGCAGCGAAAGGGGGGATAATTCACCCCTCCACTTT. Amino acids: CASSERGDNSPLHF.

This clonotype was counted at least ten times. The chain uses TRBV21-1 and TRBJ1-6. TRBV21-1 is noted as a pseudogene. The length of the CDR3 is 16 residues. The DNA for the CDR3 is TGTGCCAGCAGCAAAGCCGAAGGAAGTAATAATTCACCCCTCCACTTT. It specifies CASSKAEGSNNSPLHF.

Note on this clonotype: A much larger clone sits a single nucleotide away, making a read error possible. The chain combines TRBV6-2 or TRBV6-3 with TRBJ2-2; no definite D call. The germline gives CDR1 MNHEY, CDR2 SVGEGT. The CDR3 extends over 14 amino acids. Trimming shortened V by 7 bases and J by 9 bases, and 18 bases separated the two germline ends. The CDR3: CASITVKGYRELFF. DNA of the CDR3: TGTGCCAGCATAACTGTCAAAGGGTATCGGGAGCTGTTTTTT.

This clonotype was counted ten times or more. This chain links TRBV27 with TRBJ2-7; no clear D gene. V was clipped by 2 bases and J by 7 bases, with 12 bases between them. This CDR3 has 13 residues. Germline CDR1 MNHEY, CDR2 SMNVEV (reference sequence). CDR3 bases: TGTGCCAGCAGTTTAGTGGGGTCCGGGGAGCAGTACTTC. It specifies CASSLVGSGEQYF.

In its sample, this clonotype was seen many times. This chain joins TRBV15 and TRBJ1-5; D not resolved. The CDR3 runs to 13 residues. Germline assignment: CDR1 LNHNV and CDR2 YYDKDF (reference sequence). V lost 6 bases, J lost 6 bases, and 12 bases lay in between. The CDR3 loop reads CATRGTEGQPQHF. The DNA of the CDR3 is TGTGCCACCAGAGGAACAGAGGGTCAGCCCCAGCATTTT.

The chain links TRBV10-3 to TRBJ1-2, with D unresolved. CDR3 length: 14 amino acids. V was shortened by 0 bases and J by 2 bases, with 7 bases between the two germline ends. The germline V gene encodes CDR1 ENHRY and CDR2 SYGVKD. CDR3 DNA: TGTGCCATCAGTGAGTCAGCCTTCAACTATGGCTACACCTTC. Its protein is CAISESAFNYGYTF.

This clonotype has just a few counts. J is TRBJ2-7 and V is TRBV5-1; D is unclear. The V and J ends lost 0 bases and 5 bases respectively, with 15 bases between them. The CDR3 contains 15 residues. CDR1 is SGHRS and CDR2 is YFSETQ in the germline V gene. CDR3 sequence (DNA): TGCGCCAGCAGCTTGGGTTTCCCGGAATCCGACGAGCAGTACTTC. Translation: CASSLGFPESDEQYF.

This clonotype was found a few times. The chain recombines TRBV6-6 with TRBJ1-1; D gene unclear. The CDR3 extends over 14 amino acids. With 2 bases removed from V and 1 base from J, the gap between germline ends came to 8 bases. Germline-derived CDR1 and CDR2 are MNHNY and SVGAGI (reference sequence). CDR3 sequence: CASSYGNRNTEAFF. The CDR3 DNA sequence: TGTGCCAGCAGTTACGGCAACCGGAACACTGAAGCTTTCTTT.

This clonotype came up a few times. This chain links TRBV20-1 with TRBJ1-6; TRBD1 might be the D (5 bases). Germline V gene sequence: CDR1 DFQATT, CDR2 SNEGSKA (reference sequence). The CDR3 is 15 residues long. V lost 4 bases and J 6 bases, leaving 16 bases between the germline ends. CDR3: CSATRALGGNSPLHF. The CDR3 bases are TGCAGTGCTACCAGGGCCCTAGGCGGTAATTCACCCCTCCACTTT.

This clonotype was counted only a few times. The V call is TRBV3-1, the J call TRBJ2-7; 13 bases match TRBD2. V shed 8 bases and J 4 bases; nucleotides not matched to a gene: 11. Per the germline V gene, CDR1 is LGHDT and CDR2 is YNNKEL (reference sequence). The CDR3 is 16 amino acids. The CDR3 loop is CASDTSGGAGTYEQYF. CDR3 coding DNA: TGTGCCAGCGACACTAGCGGGGGGGCCGGTACATACGAGCAGTACTTC.

The rearrangement joins TRBV28 to TRBJ1-5; 10 nucleotides agree with TRBD1. The germline CDR1 and CDR2 sequences are MDHEN and SYDVKM. This CDR3 comprises 16 residues. V trimming: 7 bases; J trimming: 1 base; junction bases outside the gene matches: 7. The CDR3 loop reads CASTSGTGVSNQPQHF. In nucleotides, the CDR3 is TGTGCCAGCACGTCCGGGACAGGGGTGAGCAATCAGCCCCAGCATTTT.

Written as DNA, the CDR3 is TGTGCCAGCAGCACAGGGACAGGGCGGGGGGGCTCCTACGAGCAGTACTTC. It yields the protein CASSTGTGRGGSYEQYF. This rearrangement joins TRBV28 to TRBJ2-7; D is possibly TRBD1 or TRBD2 (9 bases each). From germline, CDR1 is MDHEN and CDR2 SYDVKM. Trimming stripped 6 bases from V and 0 bases from J, with 21 bases between. The CDR3 sequence is 17 residues long.

The chain joins TRBV2 to TRBJ2-1; possible D gene TRBD1, 6 bases. CDR3 length equals 12 residues. V was shortened by 8 bases and J by 5 bases, with 10 bases between the two germline ends. CDR1 and CDR2 from the germline V gene are SNHLY and FYNNEI. The CDR3 coding sequence is TGTGCCAGCGGGGGCCGCAACAATGAGCAGTTCTTC. Translated, it gives CASGGRNNEQFF.

This clonotype was detected a few times. This sequence joins TRBV20-1 and TRBJ1-4, with 7 bases lining up with TRBD1. This CDR3 is 14 amino acids long. Germline loops: CDR1 DFQATT, CDR2 SNEGSKA (reference sequence). CDR3 residues: CSVRSGGGQEKLFF. In DNA form, the CDR3 reads TGCAGCGTTAGATCGGGAGGGGGCCAAGAAAAACTGTTTTTT.

V gene TRBV6-1 combines with J gene TRBJ2-6; 13 positions agree with TRBD2. Trimming removed 6 bases from V and 2 bases from J; junction bases left unmatched: 10. In germline, CDR1 is MNHNS, CDR2 SASEGT. The CDR3 spans 19 residues. The CDR3 coding sequence is TGTGCCAGCAGACGAGGAACTAGCGGGGGGGGCGCTGGGGCCAACGTCCTGACTTTC. Encoded protein: CASRRGTSGGGAGANVLTF.

The sample holds many counts of this clonotype. V gene TRBV5-1 combines with J gene TRBJ1-6; 9 nucleotides agree with TRBD1. Germline values: CDR1 SGHRS, CDR2 YFSETQ. J was trimmed by 8 bases and V by 0 bases; bases with no gene match: 6. This CDR3 is 16 amino acids long. DNA of the CDR3: TGCGCCAGCAGCTTGGTAACGGGACAGGGCTATTCACCCCTCCACTTT. Amino acids: CASSLVTGQGYSPLHF.

For the CDR3, the DNA is TGTGCCAGCAGTTACGGATCCACTGGGACCCAGTACTTC. This sequence encodes CASSYGSTGTQYF. This chain joins TRBV6-6 and TRBJ2-5, with unresolved D. The CDR3 contains 13 residues. The V end lost 2 bases, the J end lost 7 bases, and 11 bases lay between the germline ends. Germline V CDR1 and CDR2: MNHNY, SVGAGI (reference sequence).

This clonotype has a count of ten or more. The CDR3 reads CASTKGTTSTDTQYF. The CDR3 DNA is TGCGCCAGCACTAAAGGCACAACTAGCACAGATACGCAGTATTTT. This rearrangement joins TRBV5-1 to TRBJ2-3; D call uncertain. The CDR3 has 15 residues. The ends were cut back, 6 bases at V and 0 bases at J, with 14 bases in the middle. Germline V lookup: CDR1 SGHRS, CDR2 YFSETQ.

In this sample, this clonotype turned up many times. V usage is TRBV5-1 and J usage is TRBJ2-3; no definite D call. V was cut by 0 bases and J by 0 bases, with 5 bases left in between. This CDR3 is 14 amino acids long. Germline V CDR1 and CDR2: SGHRS, YFSETQ. The CDR3 reads CASSLAVSTDTQYF. In DNA form, the CDR3 reads TGCGCCAGCAGCTTGGCCGTTAGCACAGATACGCAGTATTTT.

This clonotype was recorded many times. The genes are TRBV5-1 and TRBJ2-5, with 8 bases aligning to TRBD2. This CDR3 region has 16 residues. Germline V gene lookup returns CDR1 SGHRS and CDR2 YFSETQ. V dropped 6 bases and J dropped 4; count of bases not matched to a gene: 14. CDR3 region: CASIPGLASAGETQYF. The CDR3 region has the DNA TGCGCCAGCATCCCTGGACTAGCTTCGGCTGGAGAGACCCAGTACTTC.

This clonotype was found many times. The chain employs TRBV11-2 and TRBJ2-2; D ambiguous. V shed 2 bases and J shed 4 bases, with 11 bases lying between them. Germline V gives CDR1 SGHAT, CDR2 FQNNGV. The CDR3 consists of 15 residues. Here the CDR3 reads CASSLYGSGTGELFF. The CDR3 region has the DNA TGTGCCAGCAGCTTATATGGAAGTGGCACCGGGGAGCTGTTTTTT.

This clonotype has at least ten counts. This chain connects TRBV7-2 to TRBJ1-2; 7 nucleotides align to TRBD1. After removal of 2 bases from V and 2 bases from J, the junction contained 5 bases not matched to a gene. The CDR3 sequence is 15 residues long. Germline V gene sequence: CDR1 SGHTA, CDR2 FQGNSA. As DNA, the CDR3 is TGTGCCAGCAGCTTACCGAAGACAGGGAACTATGGCTACACCTTC. Translation: CASSLPKTGNYGYTF.